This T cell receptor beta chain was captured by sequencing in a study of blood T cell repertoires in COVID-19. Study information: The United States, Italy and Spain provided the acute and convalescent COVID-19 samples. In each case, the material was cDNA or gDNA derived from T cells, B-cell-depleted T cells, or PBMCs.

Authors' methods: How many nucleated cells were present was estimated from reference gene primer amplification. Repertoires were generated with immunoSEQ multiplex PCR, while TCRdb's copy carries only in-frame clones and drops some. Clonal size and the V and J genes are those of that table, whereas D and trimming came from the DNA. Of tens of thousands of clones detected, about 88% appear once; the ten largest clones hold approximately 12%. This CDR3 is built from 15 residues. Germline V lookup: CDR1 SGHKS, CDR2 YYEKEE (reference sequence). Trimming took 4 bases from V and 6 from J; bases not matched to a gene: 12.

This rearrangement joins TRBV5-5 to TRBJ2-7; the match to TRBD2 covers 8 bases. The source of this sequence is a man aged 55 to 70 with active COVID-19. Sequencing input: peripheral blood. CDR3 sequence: CASSTTSGAFLEQYF. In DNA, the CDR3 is TGTGCCAGCAGCACAACTAGCGGCGCCTTCCTCGAGCAGTACTTC. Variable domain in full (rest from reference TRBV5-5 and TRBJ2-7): DAGVTQSPTHLIKTRGQQVTLRCSPISGHKSVSWYQQVLGQGPQFIFQYYEKEERGRGNFPDRFSARQFPNYSSELNVNALLLGDSALYLCASSTTSGAFLEQYFGPGTRLTVT.